Below, 32 T cell receptor beta chains from the same sample are listed, as sequenced in a study of pediatric ulcerative colitis. TCRdb's copy holds only in-frame clones and misses some; the assay was immunoSEQ multiplex PCR. Seen here are roughly 30,000 clones, around 80% observed once, and the top ten hold 3.5% to 4.5%. Input material: blood. These TCRs come from a boy younger than 18 with severe ulcerative colitis.

The rearrangement uses TRBV27 and TRBJ1-3; D might be TRBD1 (6 bases). Germline V gene sequence: CDR1 MNHEY, CDR2 SMNVEV (reference sequence). V was shortened by 8 bases and J by 4 bases, with 12 bases between the two germline ends. The CDR3 covers 13 residues. The chain's CDR3 is CASSQGFGNTIYF. The CDR3 DNA reads TGTGCCAGCTCACAGGGCTTCGGAAACACCATATATTTT.

V usage is TRBV7-2 and J usage is TRBJ2-5, with D perhaps given as TRBD1 or TRBD2 (6 bases each). The CDR3 has 14 residues. Trimming cost V 5 bases and J 2 bases, with 12 bases left between them. In germline, CDR1 is SGHTA, CDR2 FQGNSA. The CDR3 here is CASSQEGGQETQYF. The CDR3 DNA is TGTGCCAGCAGCCAAGAGGGGGGACAAGAGACCCAGTACTTC.

The rearrangement uses TRBV13 and TRBJ1-2, with 8 bases lining up with TRBD1. This CDR3 region has 15 residues. The germline V gene has CDR1 PRHDT and CDR2 FYEKMQ (reference sequence). Losses at the gene ends were 3 bases for V and 4 bases for J; bases not matched to a gene: 7. CDR3: CASSFDRGSGYGYTF. The CDR3 DNA is TGTGCCAGCAGCTTCGACAGGGGATCAGGCTATGGCTACACCTTC.

The V and J genes are TRBV7-9 and TRBJ1-4, with D possibly being TRBD1 (5 bases). The CDR3 totals 12 residues. Germline lookup yields CDR1 SEHNR and CDR2 FQNEAQ (reference sequence). Trimming cost V 4 bases and J 13 bases, with 13 bases left between them. In nucleotides, the CDR3 is TGTGCCAGCAGCTCTTTCGGGGACCCACTGTTTTTT. It encodes CASSSFGDPLFF.

The V gene is TRBV5-1, the J gene TRBJ2-1; 7 bases line up with TRBD2. The germline CDR1 and CDR2 sequences are SGHRS and YFSETQ. The CDR3 covers 12 residues. The V and J ends lost 3 bases and 10 bases, in that order; junction bases with no gene match: 4. The CDR3 nucleotides are TGCGCCAGCAGCTCCAGGGAGGGGGAGCAGTTCTTC. This translates into CASSSREGEQFF.

The chain recombines TRBV6-4 with TRBJ1-1; no clear D. Germline lookup yields CDR1 MRHNA and CDR2 SNTAGT. V lost 4 bases and J 1 base, leaving 7 bases between the germline ends. The CDR3 is 13 amino acids. CDR3 residues: CASSVRQNTEAFF. The DNA for the CDR3 is TGTGCCAGCAGTGTCAGACAGAACACTGAAGCTTTCTTT.

This clone showed up just a few times. The J gene is TRBJ1-2, the V gene TRBV7-9, with D maybe TRBD1 (6 bases). Deletions cut 5 bases from V and 5 bases from J, with 15 bases between. The CDR3 is 14 amino acids. Germline V gene data show CDR1 as SEHNR and CDR2 as FQNEAQ (reference sequence). The CDR3 sequence is CASSTRGDTYGYTF. In DNA form, the CDR3 reads TGTGCCAGCAGCACTAGGGGGGACACGTATGGCTACACCTTC.

V gene TRBV6-1 combines with J gene TRBJ2-5; D is uncertain. There are 14 residues in the CDR3. V lost 7 bases, J lost 2 bases, and 14 bases lay in between. Germline V CDR1 and CDR2: MNHNS, SASEGT. The CDR3 is CASMPANGQETQYF. The CDR3 coding sequence is TGTGCCAGCATGCCGGCAAATGGGCAAGAGACCCAGTACTTC.

V usage is TRBV7-9 and J usage is TRBJ1-5; 8 nucleotides agree with TRBD1. CDR3 length: 15 residues. Unmatched junction bases numbered 5, after V lost 2 bases and J lost 5 bases. Per germline, CDR1 SEHNR and CDR2 FQNEAQ (reference sequence). The DNA for the CDR3 is TGTGCCAGCAGCTTAAACGGACAGGGTTATCAGCCCCAGCATTTT. It encodes CASSLNGQGYQPQHF.

The chain employs TRBV7-8 and TRBJ2-1; 12 bases map to TRBD2. The CDR3 has 13 amino acids. The J segment lost 8 bases and the V segment lost 5 bases, leaving 1 base of the junction unmatched. Germline V gene data show CDR1 as SGHVS and CDR2 as FQNEAQ. CDR3 bases: TGTGCCAGCAGCGGACTAGCGGGGTATGAGCAGTTCTTC. Translation: CASSGLAGYEQFF.

The chain joins TRBV11-2 to TRBJ1-4, with D maybe TRBD1 (5 bases). V gave up 6 bases and J gave up 2 bases, with 10 bases separating them. This CDR3 region has 14 residues. CDR1 SGHAT and CDR2 FQNNGV come from the germline V gene. The chain's CDR3 is CASRPGETNEKLFF. For the CDR3, the DNA is TGTGCCAGCAGACCGGGGGAGACTAATGAAAAACTGTTTTTT. Using reference TRBV11-2 and TRBJ1-4 for the parts outside the CDR3, the full variable domain is EAGVAQSPRYKIIEKRQSVAFWCNPISGHATLYWYQQILGQGPKLLIQFQNNGVVDDSQLPKDRFSAERLKGVDSTLKIQPAKLEDSAVYLCASRPGETNEKLFFGSGTQLSVL.

The rearrangement links TRBV30 to TRBJ1-2; the D gene is possibly TRBD1 (5 bases). Trimming left V 0 bases short and J 2 bases short, with 10 bases between. Germline V gives CDR1 GTSNPN, CDR2 SVGIG (reference sequence). The CDR3 has 14 residues. CDR3 DNA: TGTGCCTGGAGTGTTGACAGATCGAACTATGGCTACACCTTC. Translating it yields CAWSVDRSNYGYTF.

The V and J genes are TRBV19 and TRBJ2-5; the match to TRBD2 covers 10 bases. The CDR3 is made up of 16 amino acids. Germline V gene lookup returns CDR1 LNHDA and CDR2 SQIVND (reference sequence). The V gene end was trimmed by 5 bases and the J gene end by 0 bases; junction bases not matched to a gene: 6. CDR3 DNA sequence: TGTGCCAGTAGTTTCTATAGCGGGGGGTACCAAGAGACCCAGTACTTC. Its protein product is CASSFYSGGYQETQYF.

This sequence joins TRBV25-1 and TRBJ1-1; unclear D gene. This CDR3 has 12 amino acids. Trimming stripped 6 bases from V and 2 bases from J, with 7 bases between. Germline CDR1 MGHDK, CDR2 SYGVNS. The CDR3 protein is CASRGTNTEAFF. CDR3 sequence (DNA): TGTGCCAGCAGGGGCACCAACACTGAAGCTTTCTTT.

J is TRBJ2-1 and V is TRBV10-2; TRBD1 agrees at 8 bases. V lost 8 bases to trimming and J lost 3 bases; unmatched junction nucleotides: 9. Per the germline V gene, CDR1 is WSHSY and CDR2 is SAAADI. The CDR3 spans 15 residues. The chain's CDR3 is CASGEQGANYNEQFF. CDR3 in DNA: TGCGCCAGCGGAGAGCAGGGGGCAAACTACAATGAGCAGTTCTTC.

The J gene is TRBJ2-7, the V gene TRBV5-6, with a tentative D call TRBD1 (7 bases). Trimming removed 4 bases from V and 6 bases from J, with 8 bases in between. In germline, CDR1 is SGHDT, CDR2 YYEEEE. The CDR3 contains 11 residues. The CDR3 DNA reads TGTGCCAGCAGCCAGGGGGGCGAGCAGTACTTC. It codes for CASSQGGEQYF.

DNA of the CDR3: TGCGCCAACCAGACAGGGGTACTAAACACCGGGGAGCTGTTTTTT. It translates to CANQTGVLNTGELFF. The rearrangement joins TRBV5-1 to TRBJ2-2; 8 bases align to TRBD1. The CDR3 totals 15 residues. The V gene's germline CDR1 is SGHRS and CDR2 YFSETQ. The trim removed 9 bases at V and 2 bases at J, leaving 9 bases unmatched.

V usage is TRBV27 and J usage is TRBJ1-4; D remains unclear. Germline V gives CDR1 MNHEY, CDR2 SMNVEV (reference sequence). The CDR3 is made up of 13 amino acids. V lost 4 bases and J 5 bases, leaving 8 bases between the germline ends. This chain's CDR3 is CASSSGLNEKLFF. As DNA, the CDR3 is TGTGCCAGCAGTTCCGGGCTGAATGAAAAACTGTTTTTT.

The rearrangement uses TRBV18 and TRBJ1-1, with D uncertain. V lost 4 bases, J lost 0 bases, and 12 bases lay in between. The CDR3 length is 15 residues. Germline lookup yields CDR1 KGHSH and CDR2 LQKENI. CDR3 in amino acids: CASSLIEYLNTEAFF. The DNA of the CDR3 is TGTGCCAGCTCACTGATAGAGTACCTGAACACTGAAGCTTTCTTT.

The gene calls are TRBV11-3 and TRBJ1-1, with unresolved D. V lost 3 bases, J lost 1 base, and 6 bases lay in between. Germline values: CDR1 SGHNT, CDR2 YENEEA. This CDR3 has 13 residues. For the CDR3, the DNA is TGTGCCAGCAGCTTGAGGGCGAACACTGAAGCTTTCTTT. Amino acids: CASSLRANTEAFF.

The CDR3 region is CASSFGVTTEAFF. DNA of the CDR3: TGTGCCAGCAGCTTCGGGGTGACCACTGAAGCTTTCTTT. V gene TRBV7-2 combines with J gene TRBJ1-1; D not resolved. Germline-derived CDR1 and CDR2 are SGHTA and FQGNSA. V was shortened by 3 bases and J by 4 bases, with 9 bases between the two germline ends. The CDR3 contains 13 residues.

The genes are TRBV27 and TRBJ2-3; D unclear. Germline CDR1 reads MNHEY; CDR2 reads SMNVEV (reference sequence). The CDR3 covers 15 residues. V lost 6 bases to trimming and J lost 4 bases, with 17 bases between them. CDR3 amino acids: CASSLISYGPDTQYF. The CDR3 DNA reads TGTGCCAGCAGCCTGATTAGCTATGGCCCAGATACGCAGTATTTT.

The chain links TRBV30 to TRBJ1-4; 8 nucleotides line up with TRBD1. The CDR3 loop spans 13 amino acids. V shed 5 bases and J 7 bases; nucleotides not matched to a gene: 6. In germline, CDR1 is GTSNPN, CDR2 SVGIG (reference sequence). CDR3 protein: CAWGQGRGEKLFF. CDR3 bases: TGTGCCTGGGGACAGGGAAGGGGTGAAAAACTGTTTTTT.

The chain recombines TRBV9 with TRBJ1-2; D not certain. CDR3 size: 14 residues. Per germline, CDR1 SGDLS and CDR2 YYNGEE. V gave up 0 bases and J gave up 2 bases, with 8 bases separating them. The CDR3 loop reads CASSVDAGNYGYTF. The CDR3, as DNA: TGTGCCAGCAGCGTAGACGCGGGCAACTATGGCTACACCTTC.

CDR3 protein: CATSRDPSSGNTIYF. The CDR3 region has the DNA TGTGCCACCAGCAGAGATCCTTCCTCTGGAAACACCATATATTTT. This chain links TRBV15 with TRBJ1-3, with D unresolved. Germline CDR1 reads LNHNV; CDR2 reads YYDKDF (reference sequence). The CDR3 extends over 15 amino acids. Deletions cut 0 bases from V and 0 bases from J, with 6 bases between.

The chain recombines TRBV11-2 with TRBJ1-5; D may be TRBD1 (5 bases). The germline gives CDR1 SGHAT, CDR2 FQNNGV. CDR3 size: 15 residues. The V and J ends lost 8 bases and 2 bases respectively, with 16 bases between them. The CDR3 sequence: CASPHGVRGNQPQHF. The CDR3, as DNA: TGTGCCAGCCCCCATGGCGTCAGGGGCAATCAGCCCCAGCATTTT.

V gene TRBV6-5 combines with J gene TRBJ2-3; 8 positions agree with TRBD1. The CDR3 sequence is 15 residues long. Germline assignment: CDR1 MNHEY and CDR2 SVGAGI. Trimming at V came to 5 bases and at J to 5 bases, leaving 9 bases not matched to a gene. Here the CDR3 reads CASSTTQGAVDTQYF. The DNA for the CDR3 is TGTGCCAGCAGTACGACCCAGGGGGCGGTAGATACGCAGTATTTT.

The chain joins TRBV30 to TRBJ2-7; D gene unclear. The germline V gene has CDR1 GTSNPN and CDR2 SVGIG (reference sequence). Trimming left V 2 bases short and J 3 bases short, with 17 bases between. CDR3 length equals 15 residues. The CDR3 sequence is CAWSPKQLLYYEQYF. CDR3 nucleotides: TGTGCCTGGAGTCCAAAACAACTATTATACTACGAGCAGTACTTC.

CDR3 loop: CASSPSVQETQYF. The CDR3 DNA is TGTGCCAGCAGCCCCTCGGTACAAGAGACCCAGTACTTC. The chain recombines TRBV7-2 with TRBJ2-5; D remains unclear. Germline V gene data show CDR1 as SGHTA and CDR2 as FQGNSA. The V and J ends lost 5 bases and 2 bases respectively, with 9 bases between them. The CDR3 is 13 residues long.

The rearrangement links TRBV7-8 to TRBJ1-2; D uncertain. CDR1 is SGHVS, CDR2 FQNEAQ, per germline. The CDR3 covers 15 residues. V was pared by 2 bases and J by 2 bases, with 12 bases between. CDR3 residues: CASSLIGGFNYGYTF. The CDR3 region has the DNA TGTGCCAGCAGCTTAATAGGAGGTTTCAACTATGGCTACACCTTC.

The V and J genes are TRBV10-3 and TRBJ2-7; D may be TRBD1 or TRBD2 (5 bases each). The germline CDR1 and CDR2 sequences are ENHRY and SYGVKD. The CDR3 covers 13 residues. Trimming stripped 6 bases from V and 0 bases from J, with 9 bases between. The CDR3 nucleotides read TGTGCCATCAGACGGGACGCCTCCTACGAGCAGTACTTC. This translates into CAIRRDASYEQYF.

J is TRBJ1-2 and V is TRBV9, with D uncertain. Between the trimmed V and J ends, which lost 3 bases and 8 bases, there was a span of 17 bases. This CDR3 has 14 amino acids. CDR1 is SGDLS, CDR2 YYNGEE, per germline. The CDR3 is CASSGDPRAGGYTF. CDR3 bases: TGTGCCAGCAGCGGAGACCCAAGAGCCGGAGGCTACACCTTC. Supplemented by reference TRBV9 and TRBJ1-2, the full variable domain reads DSGVTQTPKHLITATGQRVTLRCSPRSGDLSVYWYQQSLDQGLQFLIQYYNGEERAKGNILERFSAQQFPDLHSELNLSSLELGDSALYFCASSGDPRAGGYTFGSGTRLTVV.